These 24 T cell receptor beta chains share one sample of origin, sequenced in a study of vaccination and CD4 T cells after COVID-19. Treatment here: approximately nine-day PBMC culture with coronavirus spike peptide pools or control peptides (ViraFEST assay). For these receptors, no antigen is known. Scientists ran DNA taken from cultured CD4+ T cells through the Oncomine TCR Beta short-read assay for sequencing. Using its own MiXCR run on the PCR reads, TCRdb lists one record per CDR3 protein. This repertoire shows about 20,000 distinct CDR3 sequences, more than 50% found once; its top ten account for roughly 10%. The sequenced sample consisted of CD4+ T cells from blood, cultured in vitro. The receptors derive from a human donor who had recovered from COVID-19.

The chain uses TRBV12-3 or TRBV12-4 and TRBJ2-7, with D unclear. This CDR3 comprises 15 residues. With 1 base removed from V and 2 bases from J, the gap between germline ends came to 12 bases. The chain's CDR3 is CASSLGAGLTYEQYF. The CDR3 nucleotides read TGTGCCAGCAGTTTAGGGGCCGGCCTCACCTACGAGCAGTACTTC.

This chain connects TRBV20-1 to TRBJ1-1, with D uncertain. The CDR3 sequence is 15 residues long. V was clipped by 1 base and J by 4 bases, with 16 bases between them. Germline V gives CDR1 DFQATT, CDR2 SNEGSKA (reference sequence). CDR3 residues: CSARGGSGSGTEAFF. CDR3 nucleotides: TGCAGTGCTAGAGGGGGTTCGGGGTCAGGCACTGAAGCTTTCTTT.

J is TRBJ1-2 and V is TRBV11-3; no reliable D call. V was cut by 5 bases and J by 5 bases, with 12 bases left in between. Per germline, CDR1 SGHNT and CDR2 YENEEA. CDR3 length: 13 residues. The CDR3: CASSRLGLYGYTF. The DNA for the CDR3 is TGTGCCAGCAGCCGGCTCGGCTTGTATGGCTACACCTTC.

V usage is TRBV3-1 and J usage is TRBJ1-2, with 9 bases aligning to TRBD1. The CDR3 loop spans 16 amino acids. Germline V gives CDR1 LGHDT, CDR2 YNNKEL (reference sequence). V was pared by 2 bases and J by 8 bases, with 12 bases of the junction left unmatched. In DNA form, the CDR3 reads TGTGCCAGCAGCCAAAGGGGTAAACAGGGGGCTGGCGGCTACACCTTC. Residues: CASSQRGKQGAGGYTF.

The chain links TRBV6-1 to TRBJ1-2, with D uncertain. Germline V gene data show CDR1 as MNHNS and CDR2 as SASEGT. The CDR3 is made up of 14 amino acids. V gave up 6 bases and J gave up 2 bases, with 13 bases separating them. CDR3 nucleotide sequence: TGTGCCAGCAGACCCCCGGGCGGGAACTATGGCTACACCTTC. This gives the protein CASRPPGGNYGYTF.

The chain links TRBV11-3 to TRBJ1-2, with TRBD1 matching 12 bases. Germline lookup yields CDR1 SGHNT and CDR2 YENEEA. The ends lost 0 bases at V and 6 bases at J; junction bases unmatched: 8. The CDR3 runs to 17 residues. Here the CDR3 DNA reads TGTGCCAGCAGCTTAGATTATGGGACAGGGGGCGCGAATGGCTACACCTTC. Encoded protein: CASSLDYGTGGANGYTF.

The chain couples TRBV6-1 to TRBJ1-5; D is unclear. CDR3 length equals 12 residues. Germline values: CDR1 MNHNS, CDR2 SASEGT. Trimming took off 4 bases at V and 5 bases at J, with 6 bases between the two ends. CDR3 in DNA: TGTGCCAGCAGTGGGACCTATCAGCCCCAGCATTTT. This gives the protein CASSGTYQPQHF.

The rearrangement joins TRBV7-9 to TRBJ1-2; no clear D. Germline CDR1 reads SEHNR; CDR2 reads FQNEAQ (reference sequence). This CDR3 has 12 amino acids. V lost 5 bases to trimming and J lost 13 bases, with 17 bases between them. CDR3 sequence: CASSPIYISLTF. CDR3 coding DNA: TGTGCCAGCAGCCCCATTTACATATCTCTCACCTTC.

The chain joins TRBV27 to TRBJ2-7; D is tentatively TRBD1 or TRBD2 (6 bases each). Trimming removed 8 bases at V and 3 bases at J, with 32 bases between. The germline CDR1 and CDR2 sequences are MNHEY and SMNVEV (reference sequence). The CDR3 is 19 residues long. This chain's CDR3 is CASAISGTPSGTGVYEQYF. The CDR3, as DNA: TGTGCCAGCGCCATTTCGGGGACACCCTCGGGGACTGGCGTCTACGAGCAGTACTTC.

CDR3 amino acids: CASSFAEAVWNQPQHF. The CDR3 DNA follows: TGTGCCAGCAGCTTCGCCGAGGCAGTGTGGAATCAGCCCCAGCATTTT. J is TRBJ1-5 and V is TRBV7-2; unclear D gene. The length of the CDR3 is 16 residues. Trimming left V 3 bases short and J 4 bases short, with 16 bases between. Germline values: CDR1 SGHTA, CDR2 FQGNSA.

The rearrangement uses TRBV12-3 or TRBV12-4 and TRBJ1-1, with D unresolved. The CDR3 runs 14 residues. V shed 1 base and J shed 1 base, with 7 bases lying between them. The CDR3 spells CASSLGGGNTEAFF. CDR3 bases: TGTGCCAGCAGTTTAGGGGGAGGGAACACTGAAGCTTTCTTT.

This clonotype showed up just a few times. The J gene is TRBJ1-1, the V gene TRBV6-2 or TRBV6-3, with D possibly matching TRBD1 (5 bases). V was clipped by 2 bases and J by 10 bases, with 14 bases between them. This CDR3 comprises 13 residues. Germline-derived CDR1 and CDR2 are MNHEY and SVGEGT. CDR3 nucleotide sequence: TGTGCCAGCAGTTACGCCGGGACTGCCATAGCTTTCTTT. Its translation is CASSYAGTAIAFF.

This clonotype has a handful of counts. The CDR3 DNA reads TGCAGTGCTAACCTAGGCGCACGGGTAGATACGCAGTATTTT. Amino acid sequence: CSANLGARVDTQYF. The V call is TRBV20-1, the J call TRBJ2-3; D gene ambiguous. Trimming took 4 bases from V and 5 from J, leaving 16 bases between them. CDR1 is DFQATT and CDR2 is SNEGSKA in the germline V gene (reference sequence). The CDR3 contains 14 residues.

This clonotype was picked up a small number of times. The chain carries TRBV6-1 and TRBJ1-5; no clear D gene. The CDR3 has 12 amino acids. Germline CDR1 reads MNHNS; CDR2 reads SASEGT. V shed 6 bases and J shed 8 bases, with 11 bases lying between them. The CDR3 loop reads CASSHLGEPQHF. In DNA form, the CDR3 reads TGTGCCAGCAGCCACCTGGGAGAGCCCCAGCATTTT.

V usage is TRBV5-4 and J usage is TRBJ1-2; D unclear. The V end lost 2 bases, the J end lost 0 bases, and 2 bases lay between the germline ends. Germline V gene lookup returns CDR1 SGHNT and CDR2 YYREEE (reference sequence). This CDR3 spans 12 amino acids. The CDR3 region has the DNA TGTGCCAGCAGCTTACCTAACTATGGCTACACCTTC. Protein product: CASSLPNYGYTF.

The chain links TRBV7-2 to TRBJ2-1; maybe TRBD1 (6 bases). Germline V CDR1 and CDR2: SGHTA, FQGNSA. V dropped 4 bases and J dropped 4 bases, with 17 bases sitting between them. This CDR3 comprises 16 residues. CDR3 DNA sequence: TGTGCCAGCAGCTCCCCTCCGGGACACCTTTACAATGAGCAGTTCTTC. It is translated as CASSSPPGHLYNEQFF.

This chain uses TRBV7-9 with TRBJ2-4; 7 positions agree with TRBD2. V was pared by 5 bases and J by 3 bases, with 7 bases of the junction left unmatched. CDR1 is SEHNR, CDR2 FQNEAQ, per germline (reference sequence). CDR3 length equals 15 residues. CDR3 nucleotides: TGTGCCAGCAGCCTCTCGGGGGGTAACAAAAACATTCAGTACTTC. Translation: CASSLSGGNKNIQYF.

This sequence joins TRBV5-3 and TRBJ2-5, with 11 bases lining up with TRBD1. TRBV5-3 is known as an ORF, though its function is uncertain. The CDR3 spans 16 residues. V trimming: 8 bases; J trimming: 4 bases; junction bases outside the gene matches: 13. The CDR3 protein is CASSQDRGRLGETQYF. In nucleotides, the CDR3 is TGTGCCAGCAGCCAGGACAGGGGGCGCTTAGGAGAGACCCAGTACTTC.

The chain links TRBV20-1 to TRBJ1-2; TRBD1 matches 7 bases. J lost 5 bases, V lost 0 bases, and 6 bases had no gene match. Germline CDR1 DFQATT, CDR2 SNEGSKA (reference sequence). This CDR3 region has 14 residues. Written as DNA, the CDR3 is TGCAGTGCTAGAGAGACAGGGCTCCGGTATGGCTACACCTTC. It encodes CSARETGLRYGYTF.

The rearrangement joins TRBV7-8 to TRBJ1-5, with D perhaps matching TRBD1 (5 bases). CDR1 and CDR2 (germline): SGHVS, FQNEAQ. V lost 5 bases and J 4 bases, leaving 18 bases between the germline ends. The CDR3 has 16 amino acids. CDR3 sequence (DNA): TGTGCCAGCAGCCTTAACCGGGACGGCCAAAATCAGCCCCAGCATTTT. This translates into CASSLNRDGQNQPQHF.

The gene calls are TRBV5-4 and TRBJ2-7, with D maybe TRBD1 (5 bases). The CDR3 consists of 12 residues. Looked up from germline, CDR1 is SGHNT and CDR2 is YYREEE (reference sequence). Trimming took off 0 bases at V and 6 bases at J, with 7 bases between the two ends. The CDR3 region is CASSLGRGEQYF. The CDR3 DNA sequence: TGTGCCAGCAGCTTGGGAAGGGGCGAGCAGTACTTC.

The CDR3 loop reads CASSYSGQGPHTEAFF. In DNA, the CDR3 is TGTGCCAGCAGTTACAGCGGACAGGGTCCGCACACTGAAGCTTTCTTT. The V call is TRBV6-2 or TRBV6-3, the J call TRBJ1-1; 8 bases agree with TRBD1. V lost 2 bases, J lost 3 bases, and 8 bases stayed unmatched. This CDR3 is 16 amino acids long. Germline V gene sequence: CDR1 MNHEY, CDR2 SVGEGT.

V and J are TRBV12-3 or TRBV12-4 and TRBJ2-7; D remains unclear. V lost 2 bases to trimming and J lost 2 bases, with 10 bases between them. The CDR3 is made up of 14 amino acids. In nucleotides, the CDR3 is TGTGCCAGCAGTTTATACCTCGGGCCCTACGAGCAGTACTTC. It translates to CASSLYLGPYEQYF.

This clonotype was recorded a few times. The chain has TRBV20-1 and TRBJ1-3; no clear D. V was clipped by 3 bases and J by 1 base, with 7 bases between them. CDR3 length: 13 amino acids. Germline V lookup: CDR1 DFQATT, CDR2 SNEGSKA (reference sequence). The CDR3 spells CSARVQSGNTIYF. The DNA for the CDR3 is TGCAGTGCTAGGGTTCAATCTGGAAACACCATATATTTT.